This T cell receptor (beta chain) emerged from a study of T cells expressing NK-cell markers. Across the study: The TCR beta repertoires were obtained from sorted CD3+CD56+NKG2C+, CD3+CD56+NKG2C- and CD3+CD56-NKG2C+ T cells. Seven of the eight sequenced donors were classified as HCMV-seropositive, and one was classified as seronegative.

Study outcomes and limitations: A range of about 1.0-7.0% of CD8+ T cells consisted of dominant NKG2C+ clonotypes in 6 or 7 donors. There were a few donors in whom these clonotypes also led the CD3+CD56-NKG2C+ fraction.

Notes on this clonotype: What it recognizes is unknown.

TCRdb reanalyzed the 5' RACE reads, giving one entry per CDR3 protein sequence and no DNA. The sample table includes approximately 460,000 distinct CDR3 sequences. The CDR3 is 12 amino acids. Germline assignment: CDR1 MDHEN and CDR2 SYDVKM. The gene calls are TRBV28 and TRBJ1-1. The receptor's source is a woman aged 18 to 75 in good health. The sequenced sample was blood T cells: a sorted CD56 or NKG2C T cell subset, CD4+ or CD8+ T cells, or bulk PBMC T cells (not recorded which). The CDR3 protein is CASTRDSTEAFF.